The 29 T cell receptor beta chains in this list originate from one sample, sequenced in a study of T cells in Graves' hyperthyroidism and ophthalmopathy (dated by TCRdb to between 2018 and 2020). Library generation was performed with multiplex PCR. TCRdb names Illumina HiSeq 2000 as the instrument used. Amplification of TCR beta CDR3 regions was carried out from RNA transcripts. The TCR CDR3 was subjected to a first round of RT-PCR using the HTBI primer set and the Qiagen OneStep RT-PCR kit. The public reads were reprocessed in TCRdb via fastp at Q25 and MiXCR, keeping in-frame beta chains. Each entry merges the rows of one CDR3 protein and shows their most common DNA and genes. The sample table records approximately 600,000 distinct CDR3 sequences; more than 20% of these occur just once. The leading ten clones occupy around a third of the sample. The sequenced sample consisted of blood. These receptors originate from a man younger than 40 with Graves' ophthalmopathy.

This clonotype was seen only a few times. The chain uses TRBV27 and TRBJ2-7, with D unclear. This CDR3 is 14 amino acids long. The germline V gene has CDR1 MNHEY and CDR2 SMNVEV (reference sequence). V lost 5 bases and J lost 0, with 11 bases in between. The CDR3 is CASSPDGNSYEQYF. The DNA for the CDR3 is TGTGCCAGCAGTCCGGACGGTAACTCCTACGAGCAGTACTTC.

The chain uses TRBV10-2 and TRBJ1-1; D perhaps matches TRBD1 (5 bases). V was shortened by 9 bases and J by 1 base, with 18 bases between the two germline ends. Germline assignment: CDR1 WSHSY and CDR2 SAAADI. The CDR3 has 15 residues. The CDR3 DNA is TGCGCCAGGAGGGTTGGACGGGGGTCGAACACTGAAGCTTTCTTT. It codes for CARRVGRGSNTEAFF.

The V and J genes are TRBV29-1 and TRBJ2-1; D unresolved. The germline V gene encodes CDR1 SQVTM and CDR2 ANQGSEA. The CDR3 has 13 residues. Deletions cut 7 bases from V and 5 bases from J, with 15 bases between. In DNA form, the CDR3 reads TGCAGCGCACGTCCGGGCCTAGACAATGAGCAGTTCTTC. This sequence encodes CSARPGLDNEQFF.

The chain couples TRBV6-1 to TRBJ2-7; D is ambiguous. The CDR3 is 14 residues long. Trimming shortened V by 6 bases and J by 2 bases, and 14 bases separated the two germline ends. Per the germline V gene, CDR1 is MNHNS and CDR2 is SASEGT. CDR3 protein: CASRNSFYTYEQYF. CDR3 nucleotides: TGTGCCAGCAGAAACAGTTTTTACACCTACGAGCAGTACTTC.

This chain links TRBV28 with TRBJ2-5, with 13 bases identical to TRBD2. Germline V lookup: CDR1 MDHEN, CDR2 SYDVKM. After removal of 3 bases from V and 1 base from J, the junction contained 5 bases not matched to a gene. The CDR3 covers 17 residues. CDR3 DNA: TGTGCCAGCAGTTTGCGGACTAGCGGGGGACTCCAAGAGACCCAGTACTTC. Translating gives CASSLRTSGGLQETQYF.

The chain uses TRBV30 and TRBJ1-5, with D possibly TRBD1 on 5 matching bases. CDR1 and CDR2 from the germline V gene are GTSNPN and SVGIG (reference sequence). With 3 bases removed from V and 6 bases from J, the gap between germline ends came to 12 bases. This CDR3 has 13 residues. The CDR3 region is CAWSRGVGQPQHF. The CDR3 DNA sequence: TGTGCCTGGAGCCGGGGGGTGGGTCAGCCCCAGCATTTT.

The table lists this clonotype with a count of one. This chain links TRBV20-1 with TRBJ1-5; D not certain. Germline V gene data show CDR1 as DFQATT and CDR2 as SNEGSKA (reference sequence). The CDR3 length is 11 residues. The CDR3, as DNA: TGCGGTGTGGGCAGAGATCAGCCCCAGCATTTT. Its translation is CGVGRDQPQHF.

V usage is TRBV20-1 and J usage is TRBJ2-7, with a weak D call TRBD1 (5 bases). Trimming took off 7 bases at V and 2 bases at J, with 15 bases between the two ends. Germline V CDR1 and CDR2: DFQATT, SNEGSKA (reference sequence). This CDR3 is 13 amino acids long. The CDR3 region has the DNA TGCAGTGTTAGCCAGGGTGGGGCCTACGAGCAGTACTTC. Protein sequence: CSVSQGGAYEQYF.

The chain has TRBV29-1 and TRBJ2-5; 7 bases match TRBD2. The CDR3 sequence is 15 residues long. The V and J ends lost 6 bases and 5 bases, in that order; junction bases with no gene match: 15. Germline V lookup: CDR1 SQVTM, CDR2 ANQGSEA. This CDR3 is CSVGSSGSTGETQYF. DNA for the CDR3: TGCAGCGTGGGATCTAGCGGAAGCACCGGGGAGACCCAGTACTTC.

Ten or more counts support this clonotype. The chain links TRBV2 to TRBJ2-7; D gene ambiguous. V was clipped by 4 bases and J by 6 bases, with 13 bases between them. CDR1 is SNHLY and CDR2 is FYNNEI in the germline V gene. The CDR3 sequence is 13 residues long. The CDR3 loop is CASSVGRLGEQYF. The DNA for the CDR3 is TGTGCCAGCAGTGTGGGCCGCCTGGGCGAGCAGTACTTC.

In this sample, this clonotype turned up many times. The chain carries TRBV10-3 and TRBJ1-1, with 9 bases lining up with TRBD1. The junction had 2 bases not matched to a gene; V was cut back by 5 bases and J by 4 bases. Germline V gives CDR1 ENHRY, CDR2 SYGVKD. The CDR3 totals 13 residues. The CDR3 nucleotides are TGTGCCATCAGTCGGGACAGGGTCACTGAAGCTTTCTTT. Its translation is CAISRDRVTEAFF.

This clonotype was found a few times. A much more abundant neighbour one base away suggests this may be a read error. The chain links TRBV2 to TRBJ1-5; D not resolved. Germline V lookup: CDR1 SNHLY, CDR2 FYNNEI. The germline V and J ends were trimmed by 2 bases and 3 bases, with 8 bases remaining between them. This CDR3 spans 14 amino acids. CDR3 DNA sequence: TGTGCCAGCAGTGAATGTTCCTTCAATCAGCCCCAGCATTTT. Amino acids: CASSECSFNQPQHF.

The genes are TRBV5-8 and TRBJ2-7; perhaps D is TRBD1 or TRBD2 (5 bases each). CDR3 length: 13 amino acids. Trimming cost V 5 bases and J 3 bases, with 12 bases left between them. Germline CDR1 reads SGHTS; CDR2 reads YDEGEE. CDR3 nucleotide sequence: TGTGCCAGCAGGGCCGGGGCGGTCTACGAGCAGTACTTC. This gives the protein CASRAGAVYEQYF.

The chain uses TRBV27 and TRBJ2-2, with a tentative D call TRBD1 (6 bases). The CDR3 covers 14 residues. In germline, CDR1 is MNHEY, CDR2 SMNVEV (reference sequence). Trimming took off 4 bases at V and 4 bases at J, with 10 bases between the two ends. The chain's CDR3 is CASSWTVGTGELFF. DNA of the CDR3: TGTGCCAGCAGTTGGACAGTAGGCACCGGGGAGCTGTTTTTT.

This clonotype was detected only a few times. The chain employs TRBV18 and TRBJ1-1, with 7 bases aligning to TRBD1. From germline, CDR1 is KGHSH and CDR2 LQKENI. The CDR3 spans 15 residues. V trimming: 1 base; J trimming: 2 bases; junction bases outside the gene matches: 4. In nucleotides, the CDR3 is TGTGCCAGCTCACCACAAAAAGGGGGCAACACTGAAGCTTTCTTT. Translating it yields CASSPQKGGNTEAFF.

With regard to this clonotype: A clone one base away is much larger, so this may be a read error. V is TRBV6-1 and J is TRBJ2-7; the match to TRBD2 covers 7 bases. CDR1 is MNHNS, CDR2 SASEGT, per germline. CDR3 length equals 15 residues. This chain's CDR3 is CASTPRAGSSYEQCF. CDR3 nucleotide sequence: TGTGCCAGCACCCCGAGAGCGGGGAGCTCCTACGAGCAGTGCTTC.

This clonotype was detected many times. The chain employs TRBV27 and TRBJ1-5; 7 bases line up with TRBD1. This CDR3 region has 16 residues. Trimming removed 5 bases from V and 0 bases from J; junction bases left unmatched: 7. Germline V gene sequence: CDR1 MNHEY, CDR2 SMNVEV (reference sequence). CDR3 residues: CASSKTGQLSNQPQHF. The CDR3 region has the DNA TGTGCCAGCAGTAAAACGGGACAGCTTAGCAATCAGCCCCAGCATTTT.

The chain uses TRBV3-1 and TRBJ2-1, with TRBD1 matching over 9 bases. With 4 bases clipped from V and 2 bases from J, the junction kept 3 bases outside the gene matches. The CDR3 spans 15 residues. In germline, CDR1 is LGHDT, CDR2 YNNKEL (reference sequence). As DNA, the CDR3 is TGTGCCAGCAGCCGGCGACAGGGGGCCTACAATGAGCAGTTCTTC. Protein sequence: CASSRRQGAYNEQFF.

J is TRBJ2-4 and V is TRBV6-1; D possibly corresponds to TRBD2 (5 bases). CDR1 and CDR2 from the germline V gene are MNHNS and SASEGT. V gave up 5 bases and J gave up 8 bases, with 10 bases separating them. The CDR3 runs to 12 residues. The CDR3 spells CASSTTIYIQYF. The DNA of the CDR3 is TGTGCCAGCAGTACGACTATTTACATTCAGTACTTC.

CDR3 nucleotides: TGTGCCAGTAGTATAGGGGGCTACAATGAGCAGTTCTTC. This gives the protein CASSIGGYNEQFF. The rearrangement links TRBV19 to TRBJ2-1; D is ambiguous. The ends were cut back, 1 base at V and 3 bases at J, with 4 bases in the middle. CDR1 and CDR2 (germline): LNHDA, SQIVND (reference sequence). This CDR3 comprises 13 residues.

This clonotype was detected ten times or more. CDR3 nucleotide sequence: TGTGCCAGCAGTTGGGACAGGGGTAACACTGAAGCTTTCTTT. Encoded protein: CASSWDRGNTEAFF. The J gene is TRBJ1-1, the V gene TRBV6-1; 10 positions match TRBD1. V shed 5 bases, J shed 2 bases, and the junction held 2 bases outside the gene matches. Germline loops: CDR1 MNHNS, CDR2 SASEGT. CDR3 length: 14 residues.

This clonotype was detected only a few times. V gene TRBV6-1 combines with J gene TRBJ2-7; perhaps TRBD1 as D (6 bases). V gave up 5 bases and J gave up 7 bases, with 18 bases separating them. CDR3 length equals 14 residues. The germline CDR1 and CDR2 sequences are MNHNS and SASEGT. CDR3 amino acids: CASSRYAGAEEQYF. CDR3 DNA: TGTGCCAGCAGTCGCTATGCAGGGGCCGAGGAGCAGTACTTC.

This clonotype has ten or more counts. The genes are TRBV5-1 and TRBJ2-7; D is tentatively TRBD1 or TRBD2 (5 bases each). The CDR3 consists of 15 residues. Germline values: CDR1 SGHRS, CDR2 YFSETQ. Trimming took 1 base from V and 2 from J, leaving 13 bases between them. Written as DNA, the CDR3 is TGCGCCAGCAGCTTGAATGCCGGGACGACCTACGAGCAGTACTTC. Translation: CASSLNAGTTYEQYF. Full variable domain (outside the CDR3, taken from reference TRBV5-1 and TRBJ2-7): KAGVTQTPRYLIKTRGQQVTLSCSPISGHRSVSWYQQTPGQGLQFLFEYFSETQRNKGNFPGRFSGRQFSNSRSEMNVSTLELGDSALYLCASSLNAGTTYEQYFGPGTRLTVT.

This clonotype was picked up many times. The CDR3: CAISDPGGYGYTF. DNA for the CDR3: TGTGCCATCAGTGACCCCGGGGGCTATGGCTACACCTTC. The rearrangement joins TRBV10-3 to TRBJ1-2, with D possibly matching TRBD1 (5 bases). Trimming shortened V by 3 bases and J by 4 bases, and 9 bases separated the two germline ends. This CDR3 contains 13 residues. CDR1 and CDR2 (germline): ENHRY, SYGVKD.

This clonotype was counted between two and nine times. The chain employs TRBV5-6 and TRBJ1-5; D may be TRBD1 (6 bases). The CDR3 is made up of 16 amino acids. CDR1 is SGHDT and CDR2 is YYEEEE in the germline V gene. Trimming pared 5 bases from V and 3 bases from J, leaving 18 bases between. CDR3 DNA: TGTGCCAGCAGTCAAGGCCGGGACAAAATCAATCAGCCCCAGCATTTT. This codes for CASSQGRDKINQPQHF.

In this sample, this clonotype turned up a few times. The chain carries TRBV7-9 and TRBJ1-1; weak D call: TRBD1 (6 bases). Germline V gives CDR1 SEHNR, CDR2 FQNEAQ (reference sequence). V was trimmed by 5 bases and J by 0 bases, leaving 16 bases between them. The CDR3 extends over 16 amino acids. CDR3 sequence reads: CASSPWEGVMNTEAFF. As DNA, the CDR3 is TGTGCCAGCAGCCCCTGGGAGGGGGTCATGAACACTGAAGCTTTCTTT.

This clonotype came up a few times. The V call is TRBV28, the J call TRBJ1-4; maybe TRBD1 (5 bases). Germline CDR1 MDHEN, CDR2 SYDVKM. V lost 1 base and J 7 bases, leaving 13 bases between the germline ends. This CDR3 comprises 15 residues. This CDR3 reads CASSLSGTEIEKLFF. Here the CDR3 DNA reads TGTGCCAGCAGTTTATCTGGGACGGAAATTGAAAAACTGTTTTTT.

At least ten counts were recorded for this clonotype. The gene calls are TRBV30 and TRBJ2-7, with D possibly matching TRBD1 (5 bases). CDR3 length: 13 residues. Deletions cut 2 bases from V and 5 bases from J, with 13 bases between. CDR1 GTSNPN and CDR2 SVGIG come from the germline V gene (reference sequence). CDR3 in amino acids: CAWSLRLGHEQYF. The DNA for the CDR3 is TGTGCCTGGAGTCTTCGGCTGGGGCACGAGCAGTACTTC.

The table lists this clonotype with a few counts. The V call is TRBV13, the J call TRBJ2-7; 8 bases line up with TRBD1. The germline CDR1 and CDR2 sequences are PRHDT and FYEKMQ (reference sequence). The V gene end was trimmed by 8 bases and the J gene end by 2 bases; junction bases not matched to a gene: 20. This CDR3 is 18 amino acids long. CDR3: CASSLRGPDRASPYEQYF. DNA of the CDR3: TGTGCCAGCTCACTGCGTGGCCCGGACAGGGCTTCGCCCTACGAGCAGTACTTC.